This TCR beta chain was retrieved from a study of blood T cell repertoires in COVID-19. Study information: Sources were T cells, B-cell-depleted T cells, or PBMCs; the material itself was cDNA or gDNA.

Trimming removed 3 bases from V and 5 bases from J, with 8 bases in between. The germline V gene encodes CDR1 DFQATT and CDR2 SNEGSKA (reference sequence). The CDR3 loop spans 11 amino acids. Per the authors' pipeline: From reference gene primer amplification, estimates of nucleated cell counts were derived. Produced via immunoSEQ multiplex PCR; TCRdb's table is partial and in-frame only. The D gene and trimming were derived from the DNA, and the V and J assignments and clone size from that table. This table holds about 86,000 clones, around 85% found once. This clone has a handful of counts. The receptor was isolated from a man aged 65 to 79 with acute or convalescent COVID-19. The V call is TRBV20-1, the J call TRBJ2-7; D uncertain. Material: peripheral blood. The CDR3 protein is CSASTRDEQYF. The CDR3 nucleotides are TGCAGTGCTAGCACTCGGGACGAGCAGTACTTC.